The 2 T cell receptor beta chains below were found in one sample sequenced in a study of identifying expanded T cells in peripheral blood. Clones were sequenced by immunoSEQ multiplex PCR, and TCRdb holds only the in-frame ones, with some missing. The sample has about 58,000 clones; about 80% are singletons. Sequencing was done on a sample of blood. All receptors derive from a person between 18 and 69 years old in good health.

In DNA form, the CDR3 reads TGTGCCAGCAGCCCTTCGGACAGCACAGATACGCAGTATTTT. Translated: CASSPSDSTDTQYF. This chain joins TRBV9 and TRBJ2-3; D gene uncertain. The CDR3 consists of 14 residues. Trimming cost V 4 bases and J 0 bases, with 9 bases left between them. Germline V lookup: CDR1 SGDLS, CDR2 YYNGEE.

This chain uses TRBV30 with TRBJ1-2; 9 positions agree with TRBD1. CDR1 GTSNPN and CDR2 SVGIG come from the germline V gene (reference sequence). The V and J ends lost 5 bases and 4 bases, in that order; junction bases with no gene match: 5. The CDR3 has 13 amino acids. The CDR3 loop reads CAWQGQGAYGYTF. The CDR3 nucleotides read TGTGCCTGGCAGGGACAGGGAGCCTATGGCTACACCTTC.